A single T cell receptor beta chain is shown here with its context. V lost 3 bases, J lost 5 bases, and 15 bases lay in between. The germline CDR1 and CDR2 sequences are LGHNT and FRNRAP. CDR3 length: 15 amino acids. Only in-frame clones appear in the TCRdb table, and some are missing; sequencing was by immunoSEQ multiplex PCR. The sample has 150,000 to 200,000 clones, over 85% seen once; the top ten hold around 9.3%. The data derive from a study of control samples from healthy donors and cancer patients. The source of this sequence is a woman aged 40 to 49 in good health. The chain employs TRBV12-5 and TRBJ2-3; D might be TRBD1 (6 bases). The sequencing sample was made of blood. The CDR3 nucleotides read TGTGCTAGTGGTTTCCGGGACAAGAGAGGAGATACGCAGTATTTT. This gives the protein CASGFRDKRGDTQYF.